The sequence of this TCR beta chain was determined in a study of blood T cell repertoires in COVID-19. The wider study: Material from acute and convalescent COVID-19 was sourced from the United States, Italy and Spain. PBMCs, B-cell-depleted T cells, or T cells provided the cDNA or gDNA that made up the material.

The V end was cut by 7 bases, the J end by 1 base, with 15 bases between. This CDR3 contains 15 residues. The germline CDR1 and CDR2 sequences are SEHNR and FQNEAQ (reference sequence). This clone was picked up one time. Original handling: From reference gene primer amplification, estimates of nucleated cell counts were derived. Measured with immunoSEQ multiplex PCR; TCRdb has only the in-frame clones, and not every one. D and trimming come from the DNA, and the V and J calls and clone size come from that table. The sample has about 53,000 clones; roughly 88% are singletons. V and J are TRBV7-9 and TRBJ2-3, with a tentative D call TRBD1 (6 bases). The sequencing sample was made of peripheral blood. The clonotype comes from a man older than 75 with acute or convalescent COVID-19. CDR3 sequence: CASNPDGQRTDTQYF. The CDR3 DNA reads TGTGCCAGCAACCCCGACGGACAGCGCACAGATACGCAGTATTTT.